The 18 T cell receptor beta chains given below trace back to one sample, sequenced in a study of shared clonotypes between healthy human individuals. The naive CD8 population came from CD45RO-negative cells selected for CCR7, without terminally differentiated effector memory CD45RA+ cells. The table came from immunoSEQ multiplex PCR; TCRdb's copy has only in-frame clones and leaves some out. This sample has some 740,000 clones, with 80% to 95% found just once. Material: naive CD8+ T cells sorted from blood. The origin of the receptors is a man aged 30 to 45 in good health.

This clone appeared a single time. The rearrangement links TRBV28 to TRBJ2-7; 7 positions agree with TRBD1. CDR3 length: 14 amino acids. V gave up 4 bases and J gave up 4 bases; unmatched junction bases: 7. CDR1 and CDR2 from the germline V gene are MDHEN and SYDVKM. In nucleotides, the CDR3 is TGTGCCAGCAGTTGGCCCGGGACAGTTTACGAGCAGTACTTC. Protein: CASSWPGTVYEQYF.

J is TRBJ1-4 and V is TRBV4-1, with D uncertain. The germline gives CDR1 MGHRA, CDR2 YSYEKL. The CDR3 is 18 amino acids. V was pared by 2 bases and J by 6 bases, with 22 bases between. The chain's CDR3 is CASSQRSATRLGDEKLFF. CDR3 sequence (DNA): TGCGCCAGCAGCCAAAGGTCCGCCACTAGGCTCGGGGATGAAAAACTGTTTTTT.

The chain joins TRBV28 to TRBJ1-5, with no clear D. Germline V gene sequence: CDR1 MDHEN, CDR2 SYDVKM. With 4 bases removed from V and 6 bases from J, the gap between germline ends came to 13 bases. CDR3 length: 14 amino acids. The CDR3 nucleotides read TGTGCCAGCAGTTCCCGAAGCCAGGCTCAGCCCCAGCATTTT. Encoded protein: CASSSRSQAQPQHF.

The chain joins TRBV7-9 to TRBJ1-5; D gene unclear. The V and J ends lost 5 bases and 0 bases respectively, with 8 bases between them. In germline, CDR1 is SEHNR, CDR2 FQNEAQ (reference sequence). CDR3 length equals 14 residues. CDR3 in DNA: TGTGCCAGCAGCCCCCGGGGTAGCAATCAGCCCCAGCATTTT. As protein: CASSPRGSNQPQHF.

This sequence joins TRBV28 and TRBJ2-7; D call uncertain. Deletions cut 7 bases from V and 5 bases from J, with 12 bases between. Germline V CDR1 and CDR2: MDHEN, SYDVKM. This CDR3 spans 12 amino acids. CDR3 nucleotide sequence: TGTGCCAGCACTACCAGACGCGACGAGCAGTACTTC. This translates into CASTTRRDEQYF.

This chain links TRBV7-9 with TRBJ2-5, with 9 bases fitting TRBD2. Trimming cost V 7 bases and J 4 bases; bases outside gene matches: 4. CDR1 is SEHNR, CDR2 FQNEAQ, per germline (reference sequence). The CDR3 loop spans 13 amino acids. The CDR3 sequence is CASTAGGPETQYF. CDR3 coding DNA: TGTGCCAGCACGGCGGGAGGGCCAGAGACCCAGTACTTC.

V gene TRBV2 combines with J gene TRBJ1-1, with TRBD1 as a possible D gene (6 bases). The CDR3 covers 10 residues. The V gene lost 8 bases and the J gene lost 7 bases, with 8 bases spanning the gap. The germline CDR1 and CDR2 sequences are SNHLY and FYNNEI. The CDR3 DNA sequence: TGTGCCAGCGGGGGCAATGAAGCTTTCTTT. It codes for CASGGNEAFF.

The CDR3 DNA sequence: TGTGCCAGCAGCTTAAGGGTCGCGACAGGGGACGCCTACGAGCAGTACTTC. Residues: CASSLRVATGDAYEQYF. The V and J genes are TRBV7-9 and TRBJ2-7, with 8 bases fitting TRBD1. The CDR3 has 17 amino acids. Germline lookup yields CDR1 SEHNR and CDR2 FQNEAQ (reference sequence). The junction had 11 bases not matched to a gene; V was cut back by 2 bases and J by 2 bases.

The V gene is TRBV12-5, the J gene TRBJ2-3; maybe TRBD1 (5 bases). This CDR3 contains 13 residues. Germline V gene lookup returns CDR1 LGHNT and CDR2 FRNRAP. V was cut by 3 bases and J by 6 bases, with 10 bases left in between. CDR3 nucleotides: TGTGCTAGTGGTTTTGGGGCTTGGGATACGCAGTATTTT. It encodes CASGFGAWDTQYF.

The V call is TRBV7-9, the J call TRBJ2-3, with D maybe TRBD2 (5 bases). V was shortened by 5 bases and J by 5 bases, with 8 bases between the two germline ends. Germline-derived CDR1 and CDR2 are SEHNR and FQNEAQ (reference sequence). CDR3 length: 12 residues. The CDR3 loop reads CASSPEGDTQYF. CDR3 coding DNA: TGTGCCAGCAGCCCAGAGGGAGATACGCAGTATTTT.

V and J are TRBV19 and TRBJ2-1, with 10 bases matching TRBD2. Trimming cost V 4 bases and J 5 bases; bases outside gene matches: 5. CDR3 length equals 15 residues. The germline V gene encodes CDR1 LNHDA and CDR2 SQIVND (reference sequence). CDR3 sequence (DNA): TGTGCCAGTAGTAAGCCTAGCGGGGGAGACAATGAGCAGTTCTTC. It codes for CASSKPSGGDNEQFF.

In DNA form, the CDR3 reads TGTGCCAGCACCCCTCGGCTAGGTATTCAGCCCCAGCATTTT. Translating gives CASTPRLGIQPQHF. V gene TRBV27 combines with J gene TRBJ1-5; unclear D gene. Germline CDR1 and CDR2: MNHEY and SMNVEV (reference sequence). V gave up 7 bases and J gave up 6 bases, with 16 bases separating them. This CDR3 has 14 amino acids.

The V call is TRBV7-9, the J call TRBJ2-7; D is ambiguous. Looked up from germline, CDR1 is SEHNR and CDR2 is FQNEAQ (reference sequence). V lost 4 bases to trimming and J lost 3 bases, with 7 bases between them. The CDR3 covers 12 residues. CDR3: CASSYDGYEQYF. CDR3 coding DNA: TGTGCCAGCAGCTACGACGGCTACGAGCAGTACTTC.

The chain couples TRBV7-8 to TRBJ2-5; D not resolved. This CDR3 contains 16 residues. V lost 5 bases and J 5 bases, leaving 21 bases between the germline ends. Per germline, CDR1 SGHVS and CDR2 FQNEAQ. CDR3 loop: CASSPVVETPLETQYF. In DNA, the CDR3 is TGTGCCAGCAGCCCGGTCGTGGAAACGCCGTTGGAGACCCAGTACTTC. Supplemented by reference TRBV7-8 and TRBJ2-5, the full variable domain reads GAGVSQSPRYKVAKRGQDVALRCDPISGHVSLFWYQQALGQGPEFLTYFQNEAQLDKSGLPSDRFFAERPEGSVSTLKIQRTQQEDSAVYLCASSPVVETPLETQYFGPGTRLLVL.

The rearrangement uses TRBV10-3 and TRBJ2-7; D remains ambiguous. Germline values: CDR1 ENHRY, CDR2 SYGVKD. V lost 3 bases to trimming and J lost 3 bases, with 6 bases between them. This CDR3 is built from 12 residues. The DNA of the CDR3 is TGTGCCATCAGTGATCCGAGCTACGAGCAGTACTTC. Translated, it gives CAISDPSYEQYF.

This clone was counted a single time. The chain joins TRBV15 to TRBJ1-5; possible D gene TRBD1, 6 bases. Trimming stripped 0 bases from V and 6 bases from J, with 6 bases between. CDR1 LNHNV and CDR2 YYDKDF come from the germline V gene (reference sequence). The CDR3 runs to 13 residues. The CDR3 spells CATSRDRGQPQHF. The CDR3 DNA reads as TGTGCCACCAGCAGAGACAGGGGTCAGCCCCAGCATTTT.

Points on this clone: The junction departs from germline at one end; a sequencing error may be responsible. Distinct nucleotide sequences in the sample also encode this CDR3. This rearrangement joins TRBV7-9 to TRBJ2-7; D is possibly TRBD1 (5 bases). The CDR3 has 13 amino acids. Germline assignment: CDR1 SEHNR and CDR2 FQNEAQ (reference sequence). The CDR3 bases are TGTGCCAGCAGCTTAGGACAGAACTACGAGCAGTATTTC. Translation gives CASSLGQNYEQYF.

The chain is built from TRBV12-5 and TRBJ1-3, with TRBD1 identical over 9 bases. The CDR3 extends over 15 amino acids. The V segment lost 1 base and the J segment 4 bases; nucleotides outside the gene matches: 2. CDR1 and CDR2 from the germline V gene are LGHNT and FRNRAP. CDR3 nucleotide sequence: TGTGCTAGTGGTTTGGGGACAGGGGCCGGAAACACCATATATTTT. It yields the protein CASGLGTGAGNTIYF.